Below are 29 T cell receptor beta chains sequenced from a single sample in a study of blood T cell repertoires in COVID-19. TCRdb keeps only in-frame clones here, not all; method: immunoSEQ multiplex PCR. The data contain about 170,000 clones, around 80% of them seen just once; the ten biggest clones take up around 3.6%. What was sequenced was PBMCs or T cells enriched from blood (not recorded which). The source of these receptors is a woman between 50 and 59 years old in a cohort exposed to, infected with or recovered from COVID-19 (not recorded which).

The V call is TRBV6-5, the J call TRBJ2-1, with D possibly matching TRBD1 (5 bases). V lost 2 bases and J lost 0, with 8 bases in between. The CDR3 contains 15 residues. The V gene's germline CDR1 is MNHEY and CDR2 SVGAGI. Here the CDR3 DNA reads TGTGCCAGCAGTTACACGGACATCTCCTACAATGAGCAGTTCTTC. Amino acids: CASSYTDISYNEQFF.

The rearrangement uses TRBV5-4 and TRBJ1-2; D is uncertain. This CDR3 has 15 amino acids. CDR1 and CDR2 from the germline V gene are SGHNT and YYREEE (reference sequence). Trimming shortened V by 4 bases and J by 4 bases, and 17 bases separated the two germline ends. CDR3 coding DNA: TGTGCCAGCAGCAACGAACCGGGATCGATCTATGGCTACACCTTC. This gives the protein CASSNEPGSIYGYTF. Drawing the rest from reference TRBV5-4 and TRBJ1-2, the complete variable domain is ETGVTQSPTHLIKTRGQQVTLRCSSQSGHNTVSWYQQALGQGPQFIFQYYREEENGRGNFPPRFSGLQFPNYSSELNVNALELDDSALYLCASSNEPGSIYGYTFGSGTRLTVV.

The chain combines TRBV7-2 with TRBJ2-7; 11 nucleotides line up with TRBD1. Germline lookup yields CDR1 SGHTA and CDR2 FQGNSA. Unmatched junction bases numbered 5, after V lost 4 bases and J lost 0 bases. The CDR3 length is 16 residues. CDR3 DNA: TGTGCCAGCAGCTCAACCGGGACAGGGGGCTCCTACGAGCAGTACTTC. Residues: CASSSTGTGGSYEQYF.

V usage is TRBV10-3 and J usage is TRBJ2-1; TRBD2 matches at 11 bases. The CDR3 is 16 amino acids. J lost 4 bases, V lost 10 bases, and 12 bases had no gene match. The germline gives CDR1 ENHRY, CDR2 SYGVKD. The chain's CDR3 is CATRAASGRTYNEQFF. The CDR3 DNA sequence: TGTGCCACCCGAGCTGCTAGCGGGAGGACTTACAATGAGCAGTTCTTC.

The chain joins TRBV12-3 or TRBV12-4 to TRBJ2-1; no definite D call. V was cut by 1 base and J by 6 bases, with 4 bases left in between. This CDR3 has 12 amino acids. The CDR3 DNA reads as TGTGCCAGCAGTTTAGATAGCAATGAGCAGTTCTTC. It yields the protein CASSLDSNEQFF.

The J gene is TRBJ2-1, the V gene TRBV20-1; D is unresolved. This CDR3 spans 11 amino acids. Trimming pared 4 bases from V and 7 bases from J, leaving 8 bases between. CDR1 and CDR2 (germline): DFQATT, SNEGSKA (reference sequence). This CDR3 is CSANLVNEQFF. CDR3 in DNA: TGCAGTGCTAACCTAGTGAATGAGCAGTTCTTC.

J is TRBJ2-7 and V is TRBV28; weak D call: TRBD2 (5 bases). The CDR3 covers 13 residues. Trimming took 8 bases from V and 3 from J, leaving 14 bases between them. Germline V lookup: CDR1 MDHEN, CDR2 SYDVKM. The CDR3 here is CASGPGGGYEQYF. CDR3 nucleotides: TGTGCCAGCGGCCCGGGTGGAGGCTACGAGCAGTACTTC.

The chain couples TRBV10-1 to TRBJ2-1; TRBD2 matches 12 bases. CDR1 and CDR2 (germline): WNHNN, SYGVQD (reference sequence). This CDR3 has 14 amino acids. The V and J ends lost 6 bases and 7 bases, in that order; junction bases with no gene match: 4. CDR3 in amino acids: CASSRGLAGNEQFF. Here the CDR3 DNA reads TGCGCCAGCAGCAGGGGACTAGCGGGTAATGAGCAGTTCTTC.

The rearrangement uses TRBV7-3 and TRBJ2-1, with TRBD2 identical over 7 bases. CDR3 size: 16 residues. Trimming removed 5 bases from V and 1 base from J; junction bases left unmatched: 8. Germline V gives CDR1 SGHTA, CDR2 FQGTGA. Here the CDR3 reads CASSLSGGLSYNEQFF. CDR3 coding DNA: TGTGCCAGCAGCCTTTCGGGGGGATTATCCTACAATGAGCAGTTCTTC.

This clone has a single count. This chain links TRBV27 with TRBJ2-1, with 10 positions matching TRBD2. V shed 6 bases, J shed 6 bases, and the junction held 17 bases outside the gene matches. There are 18 residues in the CDR3. The germline gives CDR1 MNHEY, CDR2 SMNVEV (reference sequence). The CDR3 protein is CASSKPLAGVQMPNEQFF. DNA for the CDR3: TGTGCCAGCAGCAAACCCCTAGCGGGGGTACAAATGCCCAATGAGCAGTTCTTC.

The genes are TRBV24-1 and TRBJ2-3, with D unresolved. This CDR3 is built from 12 residues. Germline V gives CDR1 KGHDR, CDR2 SFDVKD. The ends were cut back, 1 base at V and 5 bases at J, with 3 bases in the middle. In DNA, the CDR3 is TGTGCCACCAGTGATTTCGGAGATACGCAGTATTTT. This encodes CATSDFGDTQYF.

The CDR3 sequence: CASSPNLGVRGNQPQHF. As DNA, the CDR3 is TGTGCCAGCAGTCCTAATCTTGGAGTCAGAGGCAATCAGCCCCAGCATTTT. V usage is TRBV28 and J usage is TRBJ1-5; D is unresolved. CDR1 MDHEN and CDR2 SYDVKM come from the germline V gene. V lost 5 bases to trimming and J lost 2 bases, with 19 bases between them. The CDR3 is 17 residues long.

This chain links TRBV3-1 (or the pseudogene TRBV3-2) with TRBJ2-7; D is perhaps TRBD1 (6 bases). V lost 4 bases and J lost 2, with 9 bases in between. Looked up from germline, CDR1 is LGHDT and CDR2 is YNNKEL (reference sequence). CDR3 length equals 13 residues. The CDR3 region is CASSPQGPYEQYF. Written as DNA, the CDR3 is TGTGCCAGCAGCCCACAGGGTCCCTACGAGCAGTACTTC.

The CDR3 DNA reads TGTGCCAGCAAATCACAGGGCCCCGGGGAGCTGTTTTTT. Its protein product is CASKSQGPGELFF. This chain uses TRBV6-5 with TRBJ2-2; a possible D gene is TRBD1 (6 bases). The CDR3 has 13 amino acids. V dropped 7 bases and J dropped 6 bases, with 12 bases sitting between them. Germline CDR1 MNHEY, CDR2 SVGAGI.

The rearrangement links TRBV6-4 to TRBJ2-7; D gene ambiguous. CDR3 size: 15 residues. Trimming shortened V by 6 bases and J by 0 bases, and 15 bases separated the two germline ends. Germline loops: CDR1 MRHNA, CDR2 SNTAGT. The CDR3 loop reads CASSSLEFHSYEQYF. DNA of the CDR3: TGTGCCAGCAGCTCCTTAGAATTCCACTCCTACGAGCAGTACTTC.

The chain is built from TRBV10-3 and TRBJ1-4; 9 positions agree with TRBD1. The CDR3 is made up of 13 amino acids. The germline V gene has CDR1 ENHRY and CDR2 SYGVKD. Unmatched junction bases numbered 7, after V lost 4 bases and J lost 13 bases. The CDR3 DNA sequence: TGTGCCATCAGTGTAAGGGACAGGGAGGCACTGTTTTTT. Amino acids: CAISVRDREALFF.

The chain combines TRBV6-5 with TRBJ2-6; D is possibly TRBD2 (6 bases). CDR1 is MNHEY, CDR2 SVGAGI, per germline. V was shortened by 11 bases and J by 0 bases, with 14 bases between the two germline ends. The CDR3 contains 15 residues. CDR3 loop: CAGAGRSSGANVLTF. CDR3 coding DNA: TGTGCCGGAGCGGGCCGGAGCTCTGGGGCCAACGTCCTGACTTTC.

The CDR3 is CASSVGRDISYEQYF. Here the CDR3 DNA reads TGTGCCAGCTCAGTAGGCCGGGACATCTCCTACGAGCAGTACTTC. The V gene is TRBV18, the J gene TRBJ2-7, with D possibly TRBD1 on 6 matching bases. V was cut by 5 bases and J by 0 bases, with 14 bases left in between. The CDR3 spans 15 residues. Per germline, CDR1 KGHSH and CDR2 LQKENI.

The gene calls are TRBV27 and TRBJ2-7, with TRBD1 identical over 7 bases. This CDR3 has 14 amino acids. V dropped 5 bases and J dropped 2; count of bases not matched to a gene: 6. CDR1 and CDR2 (germline): MNHEY, SMNVEV (reference sequence). CDR3 region: CASSPRTGPYEQYF. The DNA of the CDR3 is TGTGCCAGCAGTCCCAGGACAGGACCCTACGAGCAGTACTTC.

The chain carries TRBV5-4 and TRBJ2-7, with TRBD1 as a possible D gene (6 bases). The germline gives CDR1 SGHNT, CDR2 YYREEE (reference sequence). Between the trimmed V and J ends, which lost 4 bases and 2 bases, there was a span of 16 bases. This CDR3 has 15 amino acids. The CDR3 is CASSPGTRNPYEQYF. The CDR3, as DNA: TGTGCCAGCAGCCCCGGGACAAGAAATCCCTACGAGCAGTACTTC.

In its sample, this clone was seen once. The V and J genes are TRBV19 and TRBJ2-1; D perhaps matches TRBD1 (6 bases). The CDR3 is 15 residues long. CDR1 is LNHDA, CDR2 SQIVND, per germline (reference sequence). V lost 5 bases to trimming and J lost 4 bases, with 15 bases between them. CDR3 protein: CASSAGVRRYNEQFF. CDR3 in DNA: TGTGCCAGTAGTGCAGGGGTTAGGAGGTACAATGAGCAGTTCTTC.

The count of this clone is one. The V call is TRBV28, the J call TRBJ2-7, with TRBD1 matching over 10 bases. The V segment lost 6 bases and the J segment 5 bases; nucleotides outside the gene matches: 7. This CDR3 has 14 residues. Germline CDR1 is MDHEN and CDR2 is SYDVKM. The CDR3 nucleotides read TGTGCCAGCAGAGCCTGGGACAGGGGAAACGAGCAGTACTTC. Translation gives CASRAWDRGNEQYF.

There are a few counts of this clone. V is TRBV4-3 and J is TRBJ2-4; a weak D match, TRBD2 (5 bases). V gave up 0 bases and J gave up 0 bases, with 12 bases separating them. CDR1 and CDR2 (germline): LGHNA, YSLEER. CDR3 length equals 17 residues. The DNA of the CDR3 is TGCGCCAGCAGCCAAGATAGGAGGAGTCTAGCCAAAAACATTCAGTACTTC. It yields the protein CASSQDRRSLAKNIQYF.

The rearrangement joins TRBV25-1 to TRBJ1-2; 7 bases line up with TRBD1. CDR3 length: 12 residues. The germline V gene encodes CDR1 MGHDK and CDR2 SYGVNS. V was pared by 4 bases and J by 8 bases, with 4 bases of the junction left unmatched. This CDR3 reads CASSGQGRGYTF. In nucleotides, the CDR3 is TGTGCCAGCAGTGGACAGGGTCGGGGCTACACCTTC.

The chain carries TRBV5-1 and TRBJ2-7, with 11 nucleotides matching TRBD1. The germline V gene has CDR1 SGHRS and CDR2 YFSETQ. The ends lost 0 bases at V and 5 bases at J; junction bases unmatched: 7. CDR3 length equals 16 residues. CDR3 coding DNA: TGCGCCAGCAGCTTGGCATGGACAGGGGGCATCGACGAGCAGTACTTC. Translated: CASSLAWTGGIDEQYF.

V is TRBV21-1 and J is TRBJ1-5; the table's TRBD1 call for D was not verified on the DNA. TRBV21-1 is noted as a pseudogene. CDR3 length: 19 residues. CDR3 sequence (DNA): TGTGCCAGCAGCCACTCCTTTGGGGTAGTGACAGGGGACAATCAGCCCCAGCATTTT. This encodes CASSHSFGVVTGDNQPQHF.

V usage is TRBV7-9 and J usage is TRBJ1-1; D remains unclear. Trimming stripped 3 bases from V and 2 bases from J, with 10 bases between. The length of the CDR3 is 14 residues. Germline V CDR1 and CDR2: SEHNR, FQNEAQ (reference sequence). The chain's CDR3 is CASSFSGPNTEAFF. The CDR3 bases are TGTGCCAGCAGCTTTTCGGGTCCTAACACTGAAGCTTTCTTT.

This clone was counted a few times. This chain uses TRBV5-6 with TRBJ2-2, with 7 bases matching TRBD1. The CDR3 loop spans 16 amino acids. Germline CDR1 and CDR2: SGHDT and YYEEEE. V was pared by 1 base and J by 2 bases, with 5 bases of the junction left unmatched. In nucleotides, the CDR3 is TGTGCCAGCAGCTTGTGGACAGGACGCAACACCGGGGAGCTGTTTTTT. Protein sequence: CASSLWTGRNTGELFF.

V gene TRBV2 combines with J gene TRBJ1-6; TRBD1 might be the D (6 bases). The length of the CDR3 is 15 residues. V shed 4 bases and J shed 14 bases, with 21 bases lying between them. Germline values: CDR1 SNHLY, CDR2 FYNNEI. The chain's CDR3 is CASSGDGQILSSLHF. The CDR3 DNA reads TGTGCCAGCAGTGGCGATGGACAGATTCTTAGTTCCCTCCACTTT.